Reported below is one TCR beta chain. Its antigen remains unknown. The sample is drawn from a study of cytomegalovirus exposure and HLA in healthy donors. The study's findings and limits: Analyzed later, association rates of TCRs varied across HLA loci, with DRB1 most and HLA-C fewest.

PCR involved 60 Vbeta and 13 Jbeta primers. Clones were read by immunoSEQ multiplex PCR, and TCRdb kept only the in-frame ones, dropping some. The sample shows 100,000 to 150,000 clones, over 65% of them seen only once. This receptor was obtained from a man aged 45 to 65 in good health and CMV-seronegative. Sequenced input: PBMCs.

In nucleotides, the CDR3 is TGTGCCAGCAGTTCCGGTGACTCTGGAAACACCATATATTTT. Amino acid sequence: CASSSGDSGNTIYF. The chain employs TRBV6-5 and TRBJ1-3; D not certain. This CDR3 region has 14 residues. The V end lost 4 bases, the J end lost 0 bases, and 7 bases lay between the germline ends. Germline lookup yields CDR1 MNHEY and CDR2 SVGAGI.